One sample yielded the 27 T cell receptor beta chains listed below, sequenced in a study of cytomegalovirus exposure and HLA in healthy donors. The PCR used 60 Vbeta and 13 Jbeta primers. TCRdb keeps only in-frame clones here, not all; method: immunoSEQ multiplex PCR. This sample carries 200,000 to 250,000 clones, 70% to 90% of them seen once, and the ten largest clones take 1.3%. Sequenced: PBMCs. Receptor source: a human donor in good health.

J is TRBJ1-6 and V is TRBV7-9, with D hard to call. The CDR3 runs to 15 residues. Germline lookup yields CDR1 SEHNR and CDR2 FQNEAQ (reference sequence). The V end lost 2 bases, the J end lost 1 base, and 6 bases lay between the germline ends. The CDR3 bases are TGTGCCAGCAGCTTATTACAGTCCTATAATTCACCCCTCCACTTT. Translation: CASSLLQSYNSPLHF.

V gene TRBV7-2 combines with J gene TRBJ2-7; 8 bases are a match to TRBD2. Losses at the gene ends were 2 bases for V and 4 bases for J; bases not matched to a gene: 4. Germline CDR1 and CDR2: SGHTA and FQGNSA. The CDR3 covers 14 residues. This CDR3 reads CASSLSGSQYEQYF. Here the CDR3 DNA reads TGTGCCAGCAGCTTAAGCGGGAGCCAATACGAGCAGTACTTC.

The chain employs TRBV5-1 and TRBJ2-4, with a tentative D call TRBD2 (5 bases). This CDR3 contains 16 residues. The germline V gene has CDR1 SGHRS and CDR2 YFSETQ. Trimming removed 4 bases at V and 0 bases at J, with 14 bases between. The CDR3 spells CASSESGYLAKNIQYF. The CDR3 coding sequence is TGCGCCAGCAGCGAGAGCGGTTACTTAGCCAAAAACATTCAGTACTTC.

The chain has TRBV7-9 and TRBJ2-5; D might be TRBD1 (6 bases). V gave up 1 base and J gave up 5 bases, with 14 bases separating them. Germline CDR1 reads SEHNR; CDR2 reads FQNEAQ (reference sequence). This CDR3 region has 15 residues. The CDR3: CASSLGGRGTETQYF. DNA for the CDR3: TGTGCCAGCAGCTTAGGGGGGCGAGGGACCGAGACCCAGTACTTC.

The rearrangement uses TRBV28 and TRBJ1-5; 11 bases fit TRBD1. With V trimmed by 7 bases and J by 6 bases, 11 bases remained unmatched. CDR1 MDHEN and CDR2 SYDVKM come from the germline V gene. This CDR3 spans 16 amino acids. The CDR3 region is CASTSGGQGGTQPQHF. DNA of the CDR3: TGTGCCAGCACCTCCGGGGGACAGGGGGGTACTCAGCCCCAGCATTTT.

The chain has TRBV5-5 and TRBJ2-7; TRBD2 matches at 13 bases. V shed 5 bases, J shed 4 bases, and the junction held 9 bases outside the gene matches. The germline gives CDR1 SGHKS, CDR2 YYEKEE (reference sequence). The CDR3 is 16 residues long. The CDR3 sequence: CASSSGTSGMRYEQYF. For the CDR3, the DNA is TGTGCCAGCAGTTCGGGGACTAGCGGGATGCGTTACGAGCAGTACTTC.

The CDR3 is CASSYDRGSYEQYF. DNA of the CDR3: TGTGCCAGCAGTTACGACAGGGGATCCTACGAGCAGTACTTC. The chain is built from TRBV6-5 and TRBJ2-7; TRBD1 agrees at 8 bases. This CDR3 comprises 14 residues. V trimming: 2 bases; J trimming: 1 base; junction bases outside the gene matches: 1. Germline CDR1 is MNHEY and CDR2 is SVGAGI.

This chain joins TRBV19 and TRBJ2-2; 12 bases line up with TRBD2. Per the germline V gene, CDR1 is LNHDA and CDR2 is SQIVND (reference sequence). Unmatched junction bases numbered 3, after V lost 0 bases and J lost 1 base. The CDR3 has 18 residues. CDR3 residues: CASSIDPLAGGNTGELFF. The CDR3, as DNA: TGTGCCAGTAGTATAGACCCACTAGCGGGAGGGAACACCGGGGAGCTGTTTTTT.

This clone was seen just once. The rearrangement joins TRBV5-1 to TRBJ1-2, with D possibly being TRBD1 (6 bases). Germline CDR1 is SGHRS and CDR2 is YFSETQ. The V end lost 1 base, the J end lost 12 bases, and 19 bases lay between the germline ends. The CDR3 length is 14 residues. The CDR3 DNA reads as TGCGCCAGCAGCTTGATACAGGGAAATATGGCGGACACCTTC. Translated, it gives CASSLIQGNMADTF.

V gene TRBV15 combines with J gene TRBJ1-3; tentative D call: TRBD1 (5 bases). Germline CDR1 is LNHNV and CDR2 is YYDKDF (reference sequence). There are 14 residues in the CDR3. The CDR3 nucleotides read TGTGCTCTTACCCGGGGGAGTTTTGGGAACACCATATATTTT. Its translation: CALTRGSFGNTIYF. Based on the CDR3 plus reference TRBV15 and TRBJ1-3, the full variable domain is DAMVIQNPRYQVTQFGKPVTLSCSQTLNHNVMYWYQQKSSQAPKLLFHYYDKDFNNEADTPDNFQSRRPNTSFCFLDIRSPGLGDTAMYLCALTRGSFGNTIYFGEGSWLTVV.

The rearrangement links TRBV5-1 to TRBJ2-5; 8 positions match TRBD1. Germline CDR1 reads SGHRS; CDR2 reads YFSETQ. The V gene end was trimmed by 0 bases and the J gene end by 0 bases; junction bases not matched to a gene: 4. This CDR3 has 16 amino acids. The CDR3 DNA sequence: TGCGCCAGCAGCTTGGCCCTGACAGGGGACCAAGAGACCCAGTACTTC. Translation: CASSLALTGDQETQYF. The full variable domain, rest sourced from reference TRBV5-1 and TRBJ2-5, is KAGVTQTPRYLIKTRGQQVTLSCSPISGHRSVSWYQQTPGQGLQFLFEYFSETQRNKGNFPGRFSGRQFSNSRSEMNVSTLELGDSALYLCASSLALTGDQETQYFGPGTRLLVL.

Details on this clone: The sample holds other DNA sequences that translate to the same CDR3. This chain joins TRBV7-2 and TRBJ2-3, with TRBD2 matching over 14 bases. V shed 5 bases, J shed 5 bases, and the junction held 3 bases outside the gene matches. The CDR3 covers 15 residues. Germline assignment: CDR1 SGHTA and CDR2 FQGNSA. The CDR3 spells CASSPGLAGVDTQYF. CDR3 in DNA: TGTGCCAGCAGCCCGGGACTAGCGGGAGTAGATACGCAGTATTTT.

A few counts support this clone. The chain uses TRBV5-6 and TRBJ1-4, with 10 bases aligning to TRBD1. The length of the CDR3 is 14 residues. Germline-derived CDR1 and CDR2 are SGHDT and YYEEEE. Trimming cost V 5 bases and J 12 bases; bases outside gene matches: 10. The CDR3 loop is CASRMGQGTSELFF. CDR3 sequence (DNA): TGTGCCAGCAGGATGGGACAGGGGACTTCCGAACTGTTTTTT. Together with reference TRBV5-6 and TRBJ1-4, the CDR3 gives the full variable domain: DAGVTQSPTHLIKTRGQQVTLRCSPKSGHDTVSWYQQALGQGPQFIFQYYEEEERQRGNFPDRFSGHQFPNYSSELNVNALLLGDSALYLCASRMGQGTSELFFGSGTQLSVL.

The chain links TRBV23-1 to TRBJ2-3; 10 bases fit TRBD2. TRBV23-1 is annotated as an ORF whose role is uncertain. J was trimmed by 1 base and V by 1 base; bases with no gene match: 14. There are 20 residues in the CDR3. In nucleotides, the CDR3 is TGCGCCAGCAGTCAATACCTTTGTCTAGCGGGAGTACGGGGCACAGATACGCAGTATTTT. Translated, it gives CASSQYLCLAGVRGTDTQYF.

The gene calls are TRBV7-6 and TRBJ2-2; TRBD1 matches 8 bases. The germline V gene encodes CDR1 SGHVS and CDR2 FNYEAQ. With 2 bases clipped from V and 4 bases from J, the junction kept 12 bases outside the gene matches. This CDR3 is built from 18 residues. The CDR3 nucleotides are TGTGCCAGCAGCTTAAGAGCAGGGGGCGTTCCACGCACCGGGGAGCTGTTTTTT. The encoded protein is CASSLRAGGVPRTGELFF.

The chain combines TRBV27 with TRBJ2-1, with 8 bases matching TRBD1. This CDR3 has 15 amino acids. The germline V gene has CDR1 MNHEY and CDR2 SMNVEV (reference sequence). J was trimmed by 7 bases and V by 2 bases; bases with no gene match: 7. CDR3 in DNA: TGTGCCAGCAGTTTAAGTACAGGGGGGACGAATGAGCAGTTCTTC. It specifies CASSLSTGGTNEQFF.

The gene calls are TRBV28 and TRBJ2-5, with 7 bases matching TRBD1. Germline V gene lookup returns CDR1 MDHEN and CDR2 SYDVKM. The ends lost 7 bases at V and 5 bases at J; junction bases unmatched: 10. This CDR3 comprises 14 residues. The CDR3 protein is CASTRTGGSETQYF. In nucleotides, the CDR3 is TGTGCCAGCACAAGGACAGGCGGATCGGAGACCCAGTACTTC.

This chain links TRBV7-3 with TRBJ2-3, with D possibly matching TRBD2 (7 bases). The CDR3 extends over 15 amino acids. Germline CDR1 is SGHTA and CDR2 is FQGTGA. Between the trimmed V and J ends, which lost 7 bases and 0 bases, there was a span of 14 bases. Here the CDR3 DNA reads TGTGCCAGCAAAGGGGGGGGCGGGAGCACAGATACGCAGTATTTT. Encoded protein: CASKGGGGSTDTQYF.

The V call is TRBV28, the J call TRBJ1-2; TRBD1 agrees at 8 bases. With 5 bases clipped from V and 8 bases from J, the junction kept 10 bases outside the gene matches. The CDR3 covers 14 residues. The V gene's germline CDR1 is MDHEN and CDR2 SYDVKM. The CDR3 loop is CASSALDRVEGYTF. For the CDR3, the DNA is TGTGCCAGCAGTGCGTTGGACAGGGTGGAAGGCTACACCTTC.

The genes are TRBV7-6 and TRBJ2-3, with a weak D call TRBD1 (6 bases). The CDR3 runs to 16 residues. Looked up from germline, CDR1 is SGHVS and CDR2 is FNYEAQ. Between the trimmed V and J ends, which lost 5 bases and 0 bases, there was a span of 15 bases. The CDR3 loop is CASSTTGSSSTDTQYF. The CDR3 bases are TGTGCCAGCAGCACCACAGGGTCCTCTAGCACAGATACGCAGTATTTT.

V and J are TRBV6-5 and TRBJ1-4; D is unresolved. V shed 7 bases and J shed 4 bases, with 10 bases lying between them. This CDR3 region has 13 residues. Germline V gene sequence: CDR1 MNHEY, CDR2 SVGAGI. CDR3 sequence reads: CASKNSVNEKLFF. The CDR3 nucleotides are TGTGCCAGCAAGAATTCGGTTAATGAAAAACTGTTTTTT.

The gene calls are TRBV7-6 and TRBJ2-5; D might be TRBD1 (7 bases). The CDR3 sequence is 16 residues long. The germline V and J ends were trimmed by 5 bases and 6 bases, with 22 bases remaining between them. Germline V gene data show CDR1 as SGHVS and CDR2 as FNYEAQ. This CDR3 reads CASSPRTGGPRQTQYF. The DNA for the CDR3 is TGTGCCAGCAGCCCTAGGACAGGAGGGCCCAGGCAGACCCAGTACTTC.

This clone came up once. This chain connects TRBV29-1 to TRBJ2-5, with D possibly TRBD2 on 5 matching bases. The CDR3 is 11 residues long. Per the germline V gene, CDR1 is SQVTM and CDR2 is ANQGSEA. Trimming shortened V by 2 bases and J by 5 bases, and 6 bases separated the two germline ends. CDR3 in amino acids: CSVERGETQYF. Here the CDR3 DNA reads TGCAGCGTTGAACGGGGTGAGACCCAGTACTTC.

V is TRBV28 and J is TRBJ1-5; the D gene is possibly TRBD1 (5 bases). Deletions cut 5 bases from V and 6 bases from J, with 14 bases between. CDR3 length equals 14 residues. The germline V gene encodes CDR1 MDHEN and CDR2 SYDVKM. CDR3 region: CASSAQGVGQPQHF. In nucleotides, the CDR3 is TGTGCCAGCAGTGCCCAAGGGGTCGGTCAGCCCCAGCATTTT.

V gene TRBV28 combines with J gene TRBJ2-5; TRBD1 matches at 8 bases. Trimming took 7 bases from V and 4 from J; bases not matched to a gene: 17. CDR1 and CDR2 (germline): MDHEN, SYDVKM. This CDR3 spans 17 amino acids. The CDR3 loop is CASNERTGPDERETQYF. DNA for the CDR3: TGTGCCAGCAACGAAAGGACAGGGCCGGATGAAAGAGAGACCCAGTACTTC.

This chain joins TRBV30 and TRBJ2-7, with D unclear. V was clipped by 1 base and J by 1 base, with 11 bases between them. The CDR3 totals 14 residues. CDR1 GTSNPN and CDR2 SVGIG come from the germline V gene (reference sequence). The CDR3 nucleotides are TGTGCCTGGAGTGCCCTCGACAATTCCTACGAGCAGTACTTC. Amino acids: CAWSALDNSYEQYF.

The chain couples TRBV14 to TRBJ2-1, with 7 positions matching TRBD2. Germline loops: CDR1 SGHDN, CDR2 FVKESK. The CDR3 runs to 15 residues. The J segment lost 3 bases and the V segment lost 6 bases, leaving 8 bases of the junction unmatched. CDR3 loop: CASSLRDYDYNEQFF. CDR3 coding DNA: TGTGCCAGCAGTCTCCGGGACTACGACTACAATGAGCAGTTCTTC.